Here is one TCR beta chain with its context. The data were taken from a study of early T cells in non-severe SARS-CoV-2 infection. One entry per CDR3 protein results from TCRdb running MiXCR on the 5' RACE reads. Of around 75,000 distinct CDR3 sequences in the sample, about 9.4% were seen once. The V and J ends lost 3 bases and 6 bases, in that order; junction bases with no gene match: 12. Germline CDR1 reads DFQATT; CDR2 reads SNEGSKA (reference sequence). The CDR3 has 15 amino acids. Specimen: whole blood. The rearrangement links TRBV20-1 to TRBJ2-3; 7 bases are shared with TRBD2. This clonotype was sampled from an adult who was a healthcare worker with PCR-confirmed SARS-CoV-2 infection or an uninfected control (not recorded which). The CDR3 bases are TGCAGTGCTAGTAGTGGGAGGGGAGTGCAGGATACGCAGTATTTT. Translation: CSASSGRGVQDTQYF.